The T cell receptor (beta chain) described here comes from a study of blood T cell repertoires in COVID-19. Study-level information: Spain, Italy and the United States supplied samples that represented acute and convalescent COVID-19. Nucleic acid was either cDNA or gDNA, and it came from T cells, B-cell-depleted T cells, or PBMCs.

In the original analysis: Estimation of nucleated cell counts was performed using reference gene primer amplification. TCRdb keeps only in-frame clones here, not all; method: immunoSEQ multiplex PCR. V and J calls and clone size are those listed in that table; D and trimming were worked out from the DNA. The data show about 140,000 clones, 85% seen once. This clone was counted a few times. V shed 0 bases and J 1 base; nucleotides not matched to a gene: 1. The CDR3 spans 16 residues. Germline V CDR1 and CDR2: LNHDA, SQIVND (reference sequence). Sequenced sample: peripheral blood. V gene TRBV19 combines with J gene TRBJ1-5; 9 bases match TRBD1. The TCR comes from a man aged 45-60 years with acute or convalescent COVID-19. CDR3 nucleotides: TGTGCCAGTAGTATAGAAGGACAGGGGAGCAATCAGCCCCAGCATTTT. Residues: CASSIEGQGSNQPQHF.